This entry lists 28 T cell receptor beta chains sequenced from one sample in a study of blood T cell repertoires in COVID-19. The assay was immunoSEQ multiplex PCR, and TCRdb's table has in-frame clones only and misses some. Among about 230,000 clones listed, approximately 83% were seen once. The sequenced material came from peripheral blood. These receptors all come from a woman aged 50 to 60 with acute or convalescent COVID-19.

Concerning this clone: Within the sample, other DNA sequences also encode this same CDR3. CDR3 sequence: CASSFQGGSGNTIYF. CDR3 in DNA: TGTGCCAGCAGTTTTCAGGGAGGCTCTGGAAACACCATATATTTT. The V and J genes are TRBV28 and TRBJ1-3; D is perhaps TRBD1 (5 bases). CDR1 and CDR2 (germline): MDHEN, SYDVKM. V lost 3 bases and J 0 bases, leaving 9 bases between the germline ends. CDR3 size: 15 residues.

This chain joins TRBV9 and TRBJ1-1; 8 bases line up with TRBD1. Germline loops: CDR1 SGDLS, CDR2 YYNGEE. V lost 0 bases to trimming and J lost 6 bases; unmatched junction nucleotides: 4. The CDR3 spans 14 residues. In DNA, the CDR3 is TGTGCCAGCAGCGTAGATACAGGGGGATCTGAAGCTTTCTTT. It yields the protein CASSVDTGGSEAFF.

In its sample, this clone was seen once. The chain uses TRBV30 and TRBJ1-1; 9 bases line up with TRBD1. The CDR3 consists of 13 residues. V trimming: 3 bases; J trimming: 7 bases; junction bases outside the gene matches: 6. Germline V gene lookup returns CDR1 GTSNPN and CDR2 SVGIG (reference sequence). The CDR3 bases are TGTGCCTGGAGCGCGGGACAGGGAATTGAAGCTTTCTTT. It is translated as CAWSAGQGIEAFF.

The chain couples TRBV27 to TRBJ2-3; D is undetermined. Germline CDR1 MNHEY, CDR2 SMNVEV (reference sequence). The CDR3 contains 14 residues. V dropped 4 bases and J dropped 2 bases, with 10 bases sitting between them. The CDR3 here is CASSWADNTDTQYF. The CDR3 coding sequence is TGTGCCAGCAGTTGGGCAGACAACACAGATACGCAGTATTTT.

This chain uses TRBV18 with TRBJ1-3; D is ambiguous. The length of the CDR3 is 15 residues. Germline V lookup: CDR1 KGHSH, CDR2 LQKENI. V was cut by 2 bases and J by 0 bases, with 8 bases left in between. CDR3 sequence (DNA): TGTGCCAGCTCACCATCCTCGAGCTCTGGAAACACCATATATTTT. It yields the protein CASSPSSSSGNTIYF.

The gene calls are TRBV11-2 and TRBJ1-4; 9 bases line up with TRBD1. CDR3 length equals 15 residues. The germline V gene has CDR1 SGHAT and CDR2 FQNNGV. After removal of 5 bases from V and 9 bases from J, the junction contained 10 bases not matched to a gene. The CDR3 coding sequence is TGTGCCAGCAGCCGGCCCGGGACAGGGAATCAAAAACTGTTTTTT. This encodes CASSRPGTGNQKLFF.

This sequence joins TRBV6-1 and TRBJ2-3; 8 positions match TRBD1. Trimming cost V 0 bases and J 2 bases; bases outside gene matches: 4. The CDR3 runs to 16 residues. CDR1 MNHNS and CDR2 SASEGT come from the germline V gene. The CDR3 loop is CASSEARDRYTDTQYF. CDR3 nucleotide sequence: TGTGCCAGCAGTGAAGCTCGGGACAGGTACACAGATACGCAGTATTTT.

The genes are TRBV6-2 or TRBV6-3 and TRBJ2-1; D is perhaps TRBD2 (6 bases). The CDR3 is 13 residues long. Trimming removed 4 bases from V and 4 bases from J, with 8 bases in between. Germline CDR1 and CDR2: MNHEY and SVGEGT. Here the CDR3 reads CASSWGEYNEQFF. CDR3 nucleotides: TGTGCCAGCAGTTGGGGGGAATACAATGAGCAGTTCTTC.

The chain carries TRBV14 and TRBJ1-6; no firm D call. Germline CDR1 and CDR2: SGHDN and FVKESK. The CDR3 extends over 13 amino acids. The V gene lost 1 base and the J gene lost 9 bases, with 7 bases spanning the gap. The CDR3 spells CASSQVSSSPLHF. In DNA, the CDR3 is TGTGCCAGCAGCCAAGTCAGTTCTTCACCCCTCCACTTT.

The CDR3 sequence is CASSSRTGGNEKLFF. The DNA for the CDR3 is TGTGCCAGCAGCTCCCGGACAGGGGGAAATGAAAAACTGTTTTTT. The chain recombines TRBV9 with TRBJ1-4; 10 bases agree with TRBD1. Per the germline V gene, CDR1 is SGDLS and CDR2 is YYNGEE. The CDR3 totals 15 residues. After removal of 4 bases from V and 5 bases from J, the junction contained 5 bases not matched to a gene.

This chain links TRBV4-3 with TRBJ2-2, with a possible D match to TRBD2 (5 bases). The germline gives CDR1 LGHNA, CDR2 YSLEER. There are 15 residues in the CDR3. V was cut by 0 bases and J by 5 bases, with 10 bases left in between. CDR3 region: CASSQEGPGTGELFF. The CDR3 DNA is TGCGCCAGCAGCCAAGAAGGTCCGGGGACCGGGGAGCTGTTTTTT.

The chain uses TRBV4-3 and TRBJ1-2; 8 bases align to TRBD1. Losses at the gene ends were 1 base for V and 8 bases for J; bases not matched to a gene: 0. The CDR3 extends over 12 amino acids. Germline V gene lookup returns CDR1 LGHNA and CDR2 YSLEER. CDR3 residues: CASSQAGGGYTF. The CDR3 DNA reads TGCGCCAGCAGCCAAGCAGGGGGCGGCTACACCTTC.

This chain connects TRBV28 to TRBJ2-4; weak D call: TRBD1 (6 bases). CDR1 and CDR2 from the germline V gene are MDHEN and SYDVKM. This CDR3 region has 16 residues. Deletions cut 1 base from V and 3 bases from J, with 13 bases between. The DNA of the CDR3 is TGTGCCAGCAGTTTATTGGCAGGGGCTATCAAAAACATTCAGTACTTC. Protein sequence: CASSLLAGAIKNIQYF. Together with reference TRBV28 and TRBJ2-4, the CDR3 gives the full variable domain: DVKVTQSSRYLVKRTGEKVFLECVQDMDHENMFWYRQDPGLGLRLIYFSYDVKMKEKGDIPEGYSVSREKKERFSLILESASTNQTSMYLCASSLLAGAIKNIQYFGAGTRLSVL.

The chain joins TRBV7-9 to TRBJ2-7, with D possibly matching TRBD1 (5 bases). The ends were cut back, 7 bases at V and 2 bases at J, with 12 bases in the middle. Looked up from germline, CDR1 is SEHNR and CDR2 is FQNEAQ (reference sequence). The CDR3 contains 13 residues. The CDR3 sequence is CASTSGPTYEQYF. CDR3 bases: TGTGCCAGCACATCAGGGCCCACCTACGAGCAGTACTTC.

The chain recombines TRBV13 with TRBJ2-3; 8 positions match TRBD2. This CDR3 is built from 16 residues. Germline V gives CDR1 PRHDT, CDR2 FYEKMQ (reference sequence). V trimming: 2 bases; J trimming: 2 bases; junction bases outside the gene matches: 6. The DNA of the CDR3 is TGTGCCAGCAGCTTATGGCTAGCGGGCCCCACAGATACGCAGTATTTT. Translation: CASSLWLAGPTDTQYF.

The rearrangement joins TRBV3-1 (or the pseudogene TRBV3-2) to TRBJ1-5; tentatively, D is TRBD1 (5 bases). V lost 8 bases and J lost 2, with 16 bases in between. This CDR3 comprises 15 residues. CDR1 and CDR2 from the germline V gene are LGHDT and YNNKEL (reference sequence). The CDR3 DNA reads as TGTGCCAGCTCACCGGCGGGGGATCGCAATCAGCCCCAGCATTTT. Encoded protein: CASSPAGDRNQPQHF.

The rearrangement links TRBV19 to TRBJ1-6; the D gene is possibly TRBD1 (5 bases). The CDR3 totals 15 residues. The germline V and J ends were trimmed by 2 bases and 8 bases, with 13 bases remaining between them. CDR1 is LNHDA and CDR2 is SQIVND in the germline V gene (reference sequence). The CDR3: CASSIRGTTDSPLHF. CDR3 bases: TGTGCCAGTAGTATAAGGGGAACCACGGATTCACCCCTCCACTTT.

The chain has TRBV30 and TRBJ1-4; perhaps TRBD1 as D (5 bases). CDR1 is GTSNPN, CDR2 SVGIG, per germline (reference sequence). The CDR3 covers 14 residues. V was trimmed by 5 bases and J by 0 bases, leaving 10 bases between them. The CDR3 nucleotides read TGTGCCTGGGGGGGAGGTGCAACTAATGAAAAACTGTTTTTT. Translating it yields CAWGGGATNEKLFF.

V gene TRBV3-1 (or the pseudogene TRBV3-2) combines with J gene TRBJ2-3; D possibly corresponds to TRBD2 (5 bases). The CDR3 contains 15 residues. Germline lookup yields CDR1 LGHDT and CDR2 YNNKEL (reference sequence). Deletions cut 6 bases from V and 1 base from J, with 14 bases between. The DNA of the CDR3 is TGTGCCAGCAGGAGTTCTGGTAGCGGCACAGATACGCAGTATTTT. Protein product: CASRSSGSGTDTQYF.

V usage is TRBV28 and J usage is TRBJ1-5; the D gene is possibly TRBD1 (5 bases). The CDR3 has 13 amino acids. Trimming shortened V by 6 bases and J by 6 bases, and 12 bases separated the two germline ends. CDR1 and CDR2 from the germline V gene are MDHEN and SYDVKM. CDR3 protein: CASSWGRSQPQHF. The CDR3 nucleotides read TGTGCCAGCAGCTGGGGCAGGAGTCAGCCCCAGCATTTT.

The chain couples TRBV5-1 to TRBJ1-2; tentatively, D is TRBD1 (6 bases). The CDR3 runs to 13 residues. CDR1 is SGHRS, CDR2 YFSETQ, per germline. Trimming stripped 3 bases from V and 4 bases from J, with 10 bases between. CDR3 amino acids: CASSWDNAYGYTF. CDR3 DNA sequence: TGCGCCAGCAGCTGGGACAACGCCTATGGCTACACCTTC.

The chain is built from TRBV9 and TRBJ1-3; D is undetermined. Between the trimmed V and J ends, which lost 3 bases and 0 bases, there was a span of 4 bases. The CDR3 is 13 residues long. CDR1 is SGDLS, CDR2 YYNGEE, per germline. For the CDR3, the DNA is TGTGCCAGCAGCGACGGCTCTGGAAACACCATATATTTT. This translates into CASSDGSGNTIYF.

This clone was counted once. This chain uses TRBV19 with TRBJ2-5; 8 bases are a match to TRBD1. V lost 6 bases, J lost 3 bases, and 3 bases stayed unmatched. The CDR3 consists of 13 residues. CDR1 is LNHDA, CDR2 SQIVND, per germline (reference sequence). This chain's CDR3 is CASRTQGEETQYF. The CDR3 DNA reads as TGTGCCAGTAGGACACAGGGGGAAGAGACCCAGTACTTC. Complete variable domain (other parts from reference TRBV19 and TRBJ2-5): DGGITQSPKYLFRKEGQNVTLSCEQNLNHDAMYWYRQDPGQGLRLIYYSQIVNDFQKGDIAEGYSVSREKKESFPLTVTSAQKNPTAFYLCASRTQGEETQYFGPGTRLLVL.

Only one count was recorded for this clone. The J gene is TRBJ1-6, the V gene TRBV9; TRBD1 aligns across 7 bases. Germline V gene sequence: CDR1 SGDLS, CDR2 YYNGEE. V lost 3 bases and J lost 2; bases outside the gene matches: 8. This CDR3 comprises 17 residues. The CDR3 coding sequence is TGTGCCAGCAGCGGGGGTACAGGGGACCCCTATAATTCACCCCTCCACTTT. This sequence encodes CASSGGTGDPYNSPLHF.

The chain uses TRBV29-1 and TRBJ1-1; 8 bases fit TRBD1. Germline V gene lookup returns CDR1 SQVTM and CDR2 ANQGSEA. The CDR3 sequence is 13 residues long. Unmatched junction bases numbered 11, after V lost 7 bases and J lost 7 bases. CDR3 bases: TGCAGCGCCGACCCGGACAGGGCGGGTGAAGCTTTCTTT. Amino acids: CSADPDRAGEAFF. Drawing the rest from reference TRBV29-1 and TRBJ1-1, the complete variable domain is SAVISQKPSRDICQRGTSLTIQCQVDSQVTMMFWYRQQPGQSLTLIATANQGSEATYESGFVIDKFPISRPNLTFSTLTVSNMSPEDSSIYLCSADPDRAGEAFFGQGTRLTVV.

The rearrangement joins TRBV28 to TRBJ1-4; D is possibly TRBD1 (5 bases). The CDR3 covers 13 residues. CDR1 is MDHEN and CDR2 is SYDVKM in the germline V gene. V gave up 6 bases and J gave up 7 bases, with 12 bases separating them. For the CDR3, the DNA is TGTGCCAGCAGCCTCGCTACAGGTGAAAAACTGTTTTTT. Encoded protein: CASSLATGEKLFF.

The chain joins TRBV5-1 to TRBJ2-3, with 14 bases matching TRBD2. V shed 0 bases and J 2 bases; nucleotides not matched to a gene: 8. The germline V gene encodes CDR1 SGHRS and CDR2 YFSETQ. The CDR3 loop spans 19 amino acids. The CDR3 DNA follows: TGCGCCAGCAGCTTGGAGGGGACTAGCGGGAGTGGGGCCACAGATACGCAGTATTTT. Its protein is CASSLEGTSGSGATDTQYF.

The rearrangement links TRBV11-2 to TRBJ1-1; 9 bases line up with TRBD1. The CDR3 contains 13 residues. V was pared by 1 base and J by 10 bases, with 4 bases of the junction left unmatched. The germline CDR1 and CDR2 sequences are SGHAT and FQNNGV. CDR3 sequence (DNA): TGTGCCAGCAGCTTAGCACAGGGGGCGCGAGCTTTCTTT. Protein product: CASSLAQGARAFF.